The source of this TCR beta chain is a study of cytomegalovirus exposure and HLA in healthy donors. Whole-study context: As an earlier analysis found, around 190 million T cells yielded fewer than 130 million unique TCR beta sequences. The study's findings and limits: Cytomegalovirus association was assigned to approximately 180 TCR beta chains.

All the people who gave samples were healthy bone marrow donors. 13 Jbeta primers and 60 Vbeta primers were used for the PCR. Assay: immunoSEQ multiplex PCR; the TCRdb copy retains only in-frame clones and omits some. The sample lists approximately 67,000 clones, 55% to 80% occurring once. The germline gives CDR1 MNHEY, CDR2 SMNVEV (reference sequence). Trimming took 5 bases from V and 1 from J; bases not matched to a gene: 15. The CDR3 covers 18 residues. Note on this clone: Antigen specificity is unknown.

Material for sequencing was PBMCs. V gene TRBV27 combines with J gene TRBJ1-1, with 8 bases lining up with TRBD1. The clonotype was recovered from a woman under 40 in good health and CMV-seronegative. The CDR3 DNA reads TGTGCCAGCAGTCCTTTATTTCAGAACCAGGGGGCGAACACTGAAGCTTTCTTT. It codes for CASSPLFQNQGANTEAFF.